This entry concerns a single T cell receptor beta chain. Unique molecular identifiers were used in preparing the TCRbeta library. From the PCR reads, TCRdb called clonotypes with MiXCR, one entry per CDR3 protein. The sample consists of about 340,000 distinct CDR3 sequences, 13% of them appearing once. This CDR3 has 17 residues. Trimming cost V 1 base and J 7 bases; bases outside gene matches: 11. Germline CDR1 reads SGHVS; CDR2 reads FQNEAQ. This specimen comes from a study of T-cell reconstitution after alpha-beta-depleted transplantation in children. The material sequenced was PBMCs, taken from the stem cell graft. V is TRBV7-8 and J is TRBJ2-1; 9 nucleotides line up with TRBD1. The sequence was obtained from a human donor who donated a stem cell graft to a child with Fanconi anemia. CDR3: CASSLVSPGQGRNEQFF. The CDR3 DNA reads TGTGCCAGCAGCTTAGTATCCCCGGGACAGGGAAGGAATGAGCAGTTCTTC. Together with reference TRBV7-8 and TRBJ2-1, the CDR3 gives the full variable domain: GAGVSQSPRYKVAKRGQDVALRCDPISGHVSLFWYQQALGQGPEFLTYFQNEAQLDKSGLPSDRFFAERPEGSVSTLKIQRTQQEDSAVYLCASSLVSPGQGRNEQFFGPGTRLTVL.